This T cell receptor beta chain emerged from a study of CD8 T cells in Susac syndrome (dated by TCRdb to between 2019 and 2020). Broadly, across the study: The study used repertoire sequencing to test whether antigen drove CD8+ T cell activation and differentiation in Susac syndrome. The study compared CD8+ T cell repertoire clonality among eleven to twelve healthy donors, some 14 Susac syndrome patients and about 16 multiple sclerosis patients. The investigation overall reported the following: The number of individuals in the TCR sequencing and HLA analysis was acknowledged as relatively small.

The germline ends are 14 bases apart after V is trimmed by 1 base and J by 7 bases. For CDR1 and CDR2, the germline V gene lists LGHNT and FRNRAP. The CDR3 numbers 15 residues from cysteine through phenylalanine. CDR3 DNA is the only sequence kept; it has 45 bases, read in frame from the first base. RNA was extracted using the RNeasy kit, and roughly 0.5 to 1 microgram was reverse transcribed with random hexamers. The immunoSEQ multiplex PCR assay, covering 54 Vbeta and 13 Jbeta segments, was used to amplify TCR beta CDR3 regions. To correct PCR amplification bias, a synthetic template baseline was used for both primer optimization and computational correction. In the original analysis: Reads were assigned to V, D and J genes according to IMGT and analyzed in immunoSEQ Analyzer, with only productive sequences retained. Clonality was calculated as one minus the Shannon entropy normalized by log2 of the number of productive unique sequences. For each patient and control, public and private clones were evaluated among the 100 most prevalent clones. Susac-specific clones were defined as absent from healthy and MS cohorts, over a thousand published viral clones and other ImmuneACCESS disease sequences. The public reads were run again by TCRdb, first through fastp at Q25 and then through MiXCR, and only productive beta chains were kept. A single entry per CDR3 protein holds the most common genes and DNA from its merged rows. These V and J calls derive from TCRdb rather than the authors' analysis. The sample records under 200,000 distinct CDR3 sequences, roughly 95% of which are singletons. The ten largest make up 0.15% to 0.2% of the sample.

Peripheral blood CD8+ and CD4+ T cells from healthy donors, Susac syndrome patients and multiple sclerosis patients were profiled by high-throughput TCR beta sequencing. Treatment-naive patients with stable or active relapsing-remitting disease fulfilling revised McDonald criteria were used as multiple sclerosis controls. CD8+ TEMRA cells were enriched by FACS, while bulk CD8+ and CD4+ T cells were purified by magnetic negative isolation. Blood was collected in EDTA tubes and processed within 24 hours, with PBMCs isolated through density gradient centrifugation. PBMCs intended for TCR sequencing were cryopreserved in liquid nitrogen and thawed later in a water bath at 37 degrees C. Purity of sorted or isolated CD4+, CD8+ and CD8+ TEMRA cells was at least 90%. This clonotype was picked up one time. Its antigen remains unidentified. Base-call qualities are not available, and no considerably larger clone is one nucleotide away. One read amounts to weak evidence.

This receptor was taken from a human donor with multiple sclerosis. The V and J segments used are TRBV12-5 and TRBJ2-1; matching of 6 bases hints at TRBD2 as the D gene. Sequenced: CD8+ T cells from PBMCs. The DNA sequence is TGTGCTAGTGGTTTGGGCGGGACGGCCCAAAATGAGCAGTTCTTC. It translates to CASGLGGTAQNEQFF.